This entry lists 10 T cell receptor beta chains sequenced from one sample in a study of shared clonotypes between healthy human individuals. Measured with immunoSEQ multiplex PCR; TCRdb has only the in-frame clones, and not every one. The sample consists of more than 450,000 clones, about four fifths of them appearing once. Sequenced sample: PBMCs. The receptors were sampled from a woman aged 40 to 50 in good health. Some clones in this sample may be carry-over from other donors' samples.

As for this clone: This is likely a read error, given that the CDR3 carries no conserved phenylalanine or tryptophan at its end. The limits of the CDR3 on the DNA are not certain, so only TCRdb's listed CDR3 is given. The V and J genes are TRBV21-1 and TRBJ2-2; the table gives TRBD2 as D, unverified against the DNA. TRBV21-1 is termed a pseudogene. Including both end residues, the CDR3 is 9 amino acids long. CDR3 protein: CASSKGETI.

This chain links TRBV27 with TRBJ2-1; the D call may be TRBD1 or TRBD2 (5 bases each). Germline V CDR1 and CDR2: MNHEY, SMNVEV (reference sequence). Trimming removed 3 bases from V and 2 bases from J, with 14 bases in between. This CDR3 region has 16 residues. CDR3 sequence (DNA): TGTGCCAGCAGTTTCGTGGGGACCAAAACCTACAATGAGCAGTTCTTC. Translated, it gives CASSFVGTKTYNEQFF.

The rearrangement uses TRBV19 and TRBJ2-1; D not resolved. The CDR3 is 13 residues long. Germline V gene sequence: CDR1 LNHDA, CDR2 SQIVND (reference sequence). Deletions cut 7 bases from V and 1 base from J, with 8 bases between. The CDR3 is CASKVGSYNEQFF. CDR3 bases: TGTGCCAGTAAAGTGGGTTCCTACAATGAGCAGTTCTTC.

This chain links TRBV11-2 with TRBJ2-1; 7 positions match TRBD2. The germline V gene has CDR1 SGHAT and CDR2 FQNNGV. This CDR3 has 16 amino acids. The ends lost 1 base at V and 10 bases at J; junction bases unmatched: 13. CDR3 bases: TGTGCCAGCAGCTTAGTGGTGGGAGGGCCCTCGAGCGAGCAGTTCTTC. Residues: CASSLVVGGPSSEQFF.

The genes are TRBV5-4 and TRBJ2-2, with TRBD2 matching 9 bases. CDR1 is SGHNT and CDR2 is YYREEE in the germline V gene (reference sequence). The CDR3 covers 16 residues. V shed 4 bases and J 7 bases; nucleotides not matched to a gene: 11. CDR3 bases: TGTGCCAGCAGCCCTCTAGCGGGACAAATGGTCGGGGAGCTGTTTTTT. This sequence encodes CASSPLAGQMVGELFF.

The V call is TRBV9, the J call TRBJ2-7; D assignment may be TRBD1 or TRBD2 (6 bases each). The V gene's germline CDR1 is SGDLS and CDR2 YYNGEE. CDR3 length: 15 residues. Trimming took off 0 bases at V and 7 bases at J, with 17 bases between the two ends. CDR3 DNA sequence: TGTGCCAGCAGCGTAGAGCCCGGGGGCTTAAGTGAGCAGTACTTC. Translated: CASSVEPGGLSEQYF. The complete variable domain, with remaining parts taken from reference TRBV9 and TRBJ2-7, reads DSGVTQTPKHLITATGQRVTLRCSPRSGDLSVYWYQQSLDQGLQFLIQYYNGEERAKGNILERFSAQQFPDLHSELNLSSLELGDSALYFCASSVEPGGLSEQYFGPGTRLTVT.

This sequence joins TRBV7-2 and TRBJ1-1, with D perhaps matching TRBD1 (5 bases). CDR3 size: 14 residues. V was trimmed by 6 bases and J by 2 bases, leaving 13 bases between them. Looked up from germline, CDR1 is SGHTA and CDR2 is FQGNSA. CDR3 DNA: TGTGCCAGCAGTCCCGGGGCCGAAAACACTGAAGCTTTCTTT. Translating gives CASSPGAENTEAFF. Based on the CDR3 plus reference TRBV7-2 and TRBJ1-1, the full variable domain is GAGVSQSPSNKVTEKGKDVELRCDPISGHTALYWYRQSLGQGLEFLIYFQGNSAPDKSGLPSDRFSAERTGGSVSTLTIQRTQQEDSAVYLCASSPGAENTEAFFGQGTRLTVV.

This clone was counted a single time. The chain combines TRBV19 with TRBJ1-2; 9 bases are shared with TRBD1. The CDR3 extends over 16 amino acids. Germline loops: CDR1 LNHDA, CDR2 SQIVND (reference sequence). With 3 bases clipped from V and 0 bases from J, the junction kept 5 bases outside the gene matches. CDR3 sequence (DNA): TGTGCCAGTAGTATCGGGACAGGGAAGGCTAACTATGGCTACACCTTC. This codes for CASSIGTGKANYGYTF.

For the CDR3, the DNA is TGTGCCATCAGTGAGTCCCCGGGACGAGGTAAGATGAACACTGAAGCTTTCTTT. It specifies CAISESPGRGKMNTEAFF. The chain couples TRBV10-3 to TRBJ1-1, with D tentatively TRBD1 (5 bases). The V and J ends lost 0 bases and 0 bases respectively, with 17 bases between them. Germline values: CDR1 ENHRY, CDR2 SYGVKD. The CDR3 length is 18 residues.

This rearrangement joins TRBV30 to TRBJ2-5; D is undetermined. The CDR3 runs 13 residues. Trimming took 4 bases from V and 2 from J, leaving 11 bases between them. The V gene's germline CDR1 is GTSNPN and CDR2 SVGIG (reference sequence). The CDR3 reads CAWTLSSQETQYF. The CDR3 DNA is TGTGCCTGGACCCTGAGCTCTCAAGAGACCCAGTACTTC. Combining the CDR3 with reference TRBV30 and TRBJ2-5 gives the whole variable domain SQTIHQWPATLVQPVGSPLSLECTVEGTSNPNLYWYRQAAGRGLQLLFYSVGIGQISSEVPQNLSASRPQDRQFILSSKKLLLSDSGFYLCAWTLSSQETQYFGPGTRLLVL.